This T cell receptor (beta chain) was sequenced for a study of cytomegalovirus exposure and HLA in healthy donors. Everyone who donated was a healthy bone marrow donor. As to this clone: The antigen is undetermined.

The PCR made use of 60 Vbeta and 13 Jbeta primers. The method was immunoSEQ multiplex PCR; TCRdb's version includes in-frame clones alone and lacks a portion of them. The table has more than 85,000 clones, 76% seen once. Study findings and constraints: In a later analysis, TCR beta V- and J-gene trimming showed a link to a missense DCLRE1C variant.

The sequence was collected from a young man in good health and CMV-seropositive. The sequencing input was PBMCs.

This CDR3 reads CASRTGAVGNYGYTF. The CDR3 DNA reads as TGTGCCAGCAGGACAGGGGCCGTGGGGAACTATGGCTACACCTTC. J is TRBJ1-2 and V is TRBV28; TRBD1 agrees at 8 bases. Looked up from germline, CDR1 is MDHEN and CDR2 is SYDVKM. V gave up 6 bases and J gave up 2 bases; unmatched junction bases: 8. The CDR3 consists of 15 residues.